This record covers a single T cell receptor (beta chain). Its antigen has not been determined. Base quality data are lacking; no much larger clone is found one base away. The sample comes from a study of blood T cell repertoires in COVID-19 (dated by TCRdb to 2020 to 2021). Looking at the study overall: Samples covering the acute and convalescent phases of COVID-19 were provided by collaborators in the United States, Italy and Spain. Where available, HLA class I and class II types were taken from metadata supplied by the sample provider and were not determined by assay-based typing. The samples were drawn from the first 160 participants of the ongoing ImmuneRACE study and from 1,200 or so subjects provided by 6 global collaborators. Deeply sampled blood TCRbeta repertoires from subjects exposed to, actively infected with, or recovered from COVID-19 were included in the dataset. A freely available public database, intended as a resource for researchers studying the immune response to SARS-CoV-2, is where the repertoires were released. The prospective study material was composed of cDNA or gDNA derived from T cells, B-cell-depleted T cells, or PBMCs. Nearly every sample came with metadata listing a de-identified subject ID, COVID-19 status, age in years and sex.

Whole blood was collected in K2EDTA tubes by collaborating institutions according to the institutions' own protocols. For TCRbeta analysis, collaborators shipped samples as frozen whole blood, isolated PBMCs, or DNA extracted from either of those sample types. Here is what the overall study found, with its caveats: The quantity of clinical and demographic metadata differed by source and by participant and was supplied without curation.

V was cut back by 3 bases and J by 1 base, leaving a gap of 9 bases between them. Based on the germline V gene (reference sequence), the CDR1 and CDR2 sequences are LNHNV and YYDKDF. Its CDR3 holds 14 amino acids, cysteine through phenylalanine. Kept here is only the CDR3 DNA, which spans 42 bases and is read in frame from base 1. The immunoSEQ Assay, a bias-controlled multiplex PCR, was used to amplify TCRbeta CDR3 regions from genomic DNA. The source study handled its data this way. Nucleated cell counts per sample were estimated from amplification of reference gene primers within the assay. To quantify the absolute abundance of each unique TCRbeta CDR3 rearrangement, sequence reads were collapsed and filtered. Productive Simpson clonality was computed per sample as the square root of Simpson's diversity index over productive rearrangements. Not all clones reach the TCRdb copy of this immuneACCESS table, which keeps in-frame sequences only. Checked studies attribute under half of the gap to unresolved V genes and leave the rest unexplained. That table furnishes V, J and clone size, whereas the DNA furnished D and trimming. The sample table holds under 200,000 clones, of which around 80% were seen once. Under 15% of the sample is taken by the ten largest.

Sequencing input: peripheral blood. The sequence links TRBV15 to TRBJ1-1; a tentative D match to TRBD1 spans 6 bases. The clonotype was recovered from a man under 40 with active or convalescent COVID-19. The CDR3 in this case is CATSSGTQNTEAFF. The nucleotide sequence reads TGTGCCACCAGCAGCGGGACACAGAACACTGAAGCTTTCTTT.